One sample yielded the 18 T cell receptor beta chains listed below, sequenced in a study of cytomegalovirus exposure and HLA in healthy donors. The study ran its PCR with 60 Vbeta and 13 Jbeta primers. The data were produced by immunoSEQ multiplex PCR, yet TCRdb's version contains in-frame clones alone and is incomplete. The sample carries 160,000 or so clones, under 85% recorded once. Material for sequencing was PBMCs. Receptors were obtained from a human donor in good health.

The V and J genes are TRBV5-4 and TRBJ2-5, with D possibly TRBD2 on 5 matching bases. The germline V gene has CDR1 SGHNT and CDR2 YYREEE (reference sequence). The CDR3 is made up of 15 amino acids. V dropped 4 bases and J dropped 5 bases, with 18 bases sitting between them. The DNA of the CDR3 is TGTGCCAGCAGCACCGAGACTACCCTCGGGGAGACCCAGTACTTC. It yields the protein CASSTETTLGETQYF. Combining the CDR3 with reference TRBV5-4 and TRBJ2-5 gives the whole variable domain ETGVTQSPTHLIKTRGQQVTLRCSSQSGHNTVSWYQQALGQGPQFIFQYYREEENGRGNFPPRFSGLQFPNYSSELNVNALELDDSALYLCASSTETTLGETQYFGPGTRLLVL.

The sample holds one count of this clone. The chain has TRBV27 and TRBJ1-6; D is undetermined. Trimming took off 2 bases at V and 7 bases at J, with 9 bases between the two ends. Germline V gives CDR1 MNHEY, CDR2 SMNVEV (reference sequence). There are 14 residues in the CDR3. The CDR3 DNA follows: TGTGCCAGCAGTTTAGCAGGTTCCAATTCACCCCTCCACTTT. This encodes CASSLAGSNSPLHF.

This clone appeared a single time. The chain combines TRBV11-3 with TRBJ2-5, with D tentatively TRBD1 (6 bases). Trimming took off 4 bases at V and 1 base at J, with 10 bases between the two ends. CDR1 is SGHNT and CDR2 is YENEEA in the germline V gene. This CDR3 spans 14 amino acids. The CDR3 DNA is TGTGCCAGCAGCTCCGGACAGATCCAAGAGACCCAGTACTTC. This translates into CASSSGQIQETQYF.

The genes are TRBV7-9 and TRBJ2-5; 13 positions agree with TRBD2. Germline CDR1 and CDR2: SEHNR and FQNEAQ (reference sequence). This CDR3 comprises 17 residues. V lost 5 bases and J lost 1; bases outside the gene matches: 7. Written as DNA, the CDR3 is TGTGCCAGCAGCCACTGGAGACTAGCGGGGGGCCAAGAGACCCAGTACTTC. Translation gives CASSHWRLAGGQETQYF.

This sequence joins TRBV5-6 and TRBJ2-5; TRBD1 agrees at 8 bases. The better agreement between TRBJ2-7 and the DNA end casts doubt on the J call. The CDR3 loop spans 14 amino acids. The germline CDR1 and CDR2 sequences are SGHDT and YYEEEE. This CDR3 reads CASTRDRLSYEQYF. The CDR3 DNA follows: TGTGCCAGCACCCGGGACAGGTTGTCCTACGAGCAGTACTTC.

The chain links TRBV5-1 to TRBJ1-4; 8 positions match TRBD1. This CDR3 contains 14 residues. The germline CDR1 and CDR2 sequences are SGHRS and YFSETQ. The trim removed 4 bases at V and 8 bases at J, leaving 7 bases unmatched. The CDR3 is CASSTGQGGEKLFF. DNA for the CDR3: TGCGCCAGCAGCACCGGACAGGGAGGGGAAAAACTGTTTTTT.

The chain has TRBV7-6 and TRBJ2-1; TRBD2 agrees at 7 bases. CDR3 size: 13 residues. V gave up 2 bases and J gave up 8 bases; unmatched junction bases: 3. Germline V gene data show CDR1 as SGHVS and CDR2 as FNYEAQ. This CDR3 reads CASSLPLADEQFF. The DNA for the CDR3 is TGTGCCAGCAGCTTACCCCTAGCGGATGAGCAGTTCTTC. Full variable domain (remainder filled in from reference TRBV7-6 and TRBJ2-1): GAGVSQSPRYKVTKRGQDVALRCDPISGHVSLYWYRQALGQGPEFLTYFNYEAQQDKSGLPNDRFSAERPEGSISTLTIQRTEQRDSAMYRCASSLPLADEQFFGPGTRLTVL.

The chain joins TRBV15 to TRBJ2-3, with TRBD1 matching 8 bases. J gave up 2 bases and V 5 bases, and 6 bases lay outside the gene matches. CDR1 LNHNV and CDR2 YYDKDF come from the germline V gene (reference sequence). The CDR3 totals 15 residues. For the CDR3, the DNA is TGTGCCACCAGCCGACAGGGGAGGCACACAGATACGCAGTATTTT. Protein sequence: CATSRQGRHTDTQYF.

The chain combines TRBV6-1 with TRBJ1-1; D remains unclear. V was cut by 6 bases and J by 6 bases, with 8 bases left in between. This CDR3 has 11 amino acids. Germline V gives CDR1 MNHNS, CDR2 SASEGT. In nucleotides, the CDR3 is TGTGCCAGCAGAATGGGCGCTGAAGCTTTCTTT. Amino acids: CASRMGAEAFF.

V and J are TRBV5-1 and TRBJ1-3, with D possibly being TRBD1 (6 bases). Germline V CDR1 and CDR2: SGHRS, YFSETQ. The CDR3 sequence is 17 residues long. V was cut by 0 bases and J by 2 bases, with 15 bases left in between. The CDR3 DNA reads TGCGCCAGCAGCTTGGTAGGCCCCCAGGGGCCTGGAAACACCATATATTTT. It codes for CASSLVGPQGPGNTIYF.

The chain couples TRBV20-1 to TRBJ1-2; no clear D. The CDR3 loop spans 10 amino acids. Germline-derived CDR1 and CDR2 are DFQATT and SNEGSKA (reference sequence). V lost 6 bases and J lost 8, with 10 bases in between. For the CDR3, the DNA is TGCAGTGCCCGCGCGGGGGGCTACACCTTC. Residues: CSARAGGYTF.

This clone was counted a few times. This chain uses TRBV14 with TRBJ2-3; TRBD1 aligns across 7 bases. The trim removed 3 bases at V and 2 bases at J, leaving 5 bases unmatched. Germline loops: CDR1 SGHDN, CDR2 FVKESK. This CDR3 is built from 15 residues. The CDR3 region is CASSQEGGYTDTQYF. CDR3 DNA sequence: TGTGCCAGCAGCCAGGAAGGGGGCTACACAGATACGCAGTATTTT.

This chain uses TRBV29-1 with TRBJ2-5; the match to TRBD2 covers 13 bases. CDR3 size: 14 residues. Germline CDR1 and CDR2: SQVTM and ANQGSEA. Trimming took 4 bases from V and 4 from J; bases not matched to a gene: 3. CDR3 residues: CSVGLAGGVETQYF. The DNA of the CDR3 is TGCAGCGTTGGACTAGCGGGGGGTGTAGAGACCCAGTACTTC.

This clone has a handful of counts. The chain carries TRBV2 and TRBJ1-1; no firm D call. The CDR3 covers 13 residues. The ends were cut back, 7 bases at V and 2 bases at J, with 11 bases in the middle. Germline V CDR1 and CDR2: SNHLY, FYNNEI. The CDR3 DNA reads TGTGCCAGCAAAAAGGAGGGAAACACTGAAGCTTTCTTT. Encoded protein: CASKKEGNTEAFF.

The CDR3 is CASSEVDGQGAYEQYF. In DNA, the CDR3 is TGTGCCAGCAGTGAAGTAGACGGACAGGGGGCTTACGAGCAGTACTTC. V and J are TRBV6-1 and TRBJ2-7, with 11 bases fitting TRBD1. This CDR3 spans 16 amino acids. Germline lookup yields CDR1 MNHNS and CDR2 SASEGT. V shed 1 base and J 4 bases; nucleotides not matched to a gene: 6.

V is TRBV2 and J is TRBJ1-5; 8 bases are shared with TRBD1. CDR3 length: 17 amino acids. V lost 4 bases and J lost 4; bases outside the gene matches: 12. CDR1 and CDR2 (germline): SNHLY, FYNNEI. CDR3 bases: TGTGCCAGCAGTGGGCCGGGACAGGCTTTCGGAAATCAGCCCCAGCATTTT. It specifies CASSGPGQAFGNQPQHF.

The chain employs TRBV12-5 and TRBJ1-5; no clear D gene. The V end lost 1 base, the J end lost 3 bases, and 4 bases lay between the germline ends. CDR3 length: 13 amino acids. The germline CDR1 and CDR2 sequences are LGHNT and FRNRAP. DNA of the CDR3: TGTGCTAGTGGTTTGGGCGACAATCAGCCCCAGCATTTT. Translation gives CASGLGDNQPQHF.

This clone was found once. The V gene is TRBV5-6, the J gene TRBJ2-5; TRBD2 agrees at 13 bases. CDR1 is SGHDT, CDR2 YYEEEE, per germline. This CDR3 region has 15 residues. V shed 4 bases and J 5 bases; nucleotides not matched to a gene: 5. The chain's CDR3 is CASSQLAGGWETQYF. In DNA, the CDR3 is TGTGCCAGCAGCCAACTAGCGGGGGGGTGGGAGACCCAGTACTTC.